This TCR beta chain appears in the sequencing data of a study of control samples from healthy donors and cancer patients. This table comes from immunoSEQ multiplex PCR, and its TCRdb copy is limited to in-frame clones, with some not included. Of 150,000 to 200,000 clones listed, 90% are singletons. V shed 7 bases, J shed 1 base, and the junction held 7 bases outside the gene matches. The CDR3 is 17 amino acids. Germline V lookup: CDR1 LNHDA, CDR2 SQIVND (reference sequence). This receptor was identified in a woman in her forties or fifties in good health. The sample taken for sequencing was blood. This rearrangement joins TRBV19 to TRBJ2-3; 14 nucleotides align to TRBD2. Here the CDR3 DNA reads TGTGCCAGTACCGCAAGGGGACTAGCGGGGGGCACAGATACGCAGTATTTT. This translates into CASTARGLAGGTDTQYF.